What follows are 27 T cell receptor beta chains derived from one specimen sequenced in a study of T-cell memory formation after mild COVID-19. One entry per CDR3 protein, called by TCRdb with MiXCR from the 5' RACE reads. The sample records a few hundred thousand distinct CDR3 sequences, 16% being singletons. Material for sequencing was PBMCs or a T cell subset sorted from them (not recorded which). The receptors come from a man between 18 and 35 years old who had mild COVID-19 (a few samples of this study predate the infection). Cell type and time point are not known.

Comments on this clonotype: One junction end does not reproduce the germline sequence, and a read error may be involved. The rearrangement uses TRBV5-1 and TRBJ1-5; D is unresolved. CDR3 length: 13 amino acids. Germline V gene sequence: CDR1 SGHRS, CDR2 YFSETQ. CDR3 DNA sequence: TGCGACAGCAGCGCCGATAGCAATCAGCCCCAGCATTTT. Its translation is CDSSADSNQPQHF.

The chain links TRBV7-2 to TRBJ2-5; 7 bases map to TRBD2. Germline V gene sequence: CDR1 SGHTA, CDR2 FQGNSA. The ends lost 2 bases at V and 1 base at J; junction bases unmatched: 4. This CDR3 has 15 residues. The CDR3 sequence is CASSLWRGTQETQYF. The CDR3, as DNA: TGTGCCAGCAGCTTATGGCGGGGGACCCAAGAGACCCAGTACTTC.

J is TRBJ2-7 and V is TRBV5-1; TRBD1 aligns across 9 bases. Looked up from germline, CDR1 is SGHRS and CDR2 is YFSETQ. The CDR3 is made up of 18 amino acids. Losses at the gene ends were 2 bases for V and 0 bases for J; bases not matched to a gene: 12. The CDR3 here is CASSFDGTGSISSYEQYF. The CDR3 DNA follows: TGCGCCAGCAGCTTTGACGGGACAGGGTCCATCAGCTCCTACGAGCAGTACTTC.

The sample holds a few counts of this clonotype. The chain uses TRBV6-6 and TRBJ1-6, with D maybe TRBD1 (5 bases). The V and J ends lost 5 bases and 9 bases respectively, with 8 bases between them. Germline V gene data show CDR1 as MNHNY and CDR2 as SVGAGI (reference sequence). This CDR3 is 12 amino acids long. The CDR3 here is CASSADSSPLHF. The CDR3 region has the DNA TGTGCCAGCAGTGCCGACAGTTCACCCCTCCACTTT.

The table lists this clonotype with a few counts. The chain is built from TRBV6-5 and TRBJ1-3; D unclear. V lost 3 bases to trimming and J lost 4 bases, with 10 bases between them. This CDR3 is built from 14 residues. Germline CDR1 is MNHEY and CDR2 is SVGAGI. The CDR3 reads CASSYSVLGNTIYF. The CDR3 DNA is TGTGCCAGCAGTTATTCAGTCTTGGGAAACACCATATATTTT.

In this sample, this clonotype turned up a few times. This rearrangement joins TRBV12-3 or TRBV12-4 to TRBJ2-1; D is perhaps TRBD2 (5 bases). This CDR3 region has 15 residues. Trimming removed 2 bases from V and 9 bases from J, with 17 bases in between. CDR3 loop: CASSLLRGQDTEQFF. The CDR3 region has the DNA TGTGCCAGCAGTTTATTACGGGGTCAAGATACTGAGCAGTTCTTC.

This clonotype was detected a few times. The rearrangement joins TRBV6-5 to TRBJ2-3, with D possibly being TRBD1 (6 bases). Germline V gives CDR1 MNHEY, CDR2 SVGAGI. Trimming left V 10 bases short and J 3 bases short, with 14 bases between. CDR3 length: 13 residues. This CDR3 reads CATWGPGTDTQYF. The CDR3 coding sequence is TGTGCCACCTGGGGGCCAGGGACAGATACGCAGTATTTT.

This clonotype was counted between two and nine times. The chain couples TRBV7-2 to TRBJ1-2; D remains ambiguous. This CDR3 spans 15 amino acids. Per germline, CDR1 SGHTA and CDR2 FQGNSA. The V end lost 1 base, the J end lost 4 bases, and 13 bases lay between the germline ends. CDR3 sequence (DNA): TGTGCCAGCAGCTTAGGGTATTCAACTAGCTATGGCTACACCTTC. Its translation is CASSLGYSTSYGYTF. Combining the CDR3 with reference TRBV7-2 and TRBJ1-2 gives the whole variable domain GAGVSQSPSNKVTEKGKDVELRCDPISGHTALYWYRQSLGQGLEFLIYFQGNSAPDKSGLPSDRFSAERTGGSVSTLTIQRTQQEDSAVYLCASSLGYSTSYGYTFGSGTRLTVV.

This clonotype occurred many times. The chain employs TRBV7-7 and TRBJ2-3; TRBD2 matches at 8 bases. Per germline, CDR1 SSHAT and CDR2 FNYEAQ (reference sequence). This CDR3 contains 20 residues. The V gene end was trimmed by 1 base and the J gene end by 0 bases; junction bases not matched to a gene: 15. The DNA for the CDR3 is TGTGCCAGCAGCTTAGTCTGCGGGGGGCCCCCCCTAGCTAGCACAGATACGCAGTATTTT. It encodes CASSLVCGGPPLASTDTQYF.

The chain recombines TRBV20-1 with TRBJ2-3; no reliable D call. CDR3 size: 15 residues. Trimming shortened V by 4 bases and J by 1 base, and 15 bases separated the two germline ends. CDR1 is DFQATT, CDR2 SNEGSKA, per germline (reference sequence). The CDR3 loop is CSAKFGGSGTDTQYF. CDR3 nucleotide sequence: TGCAGTGCTAAGTTTGGCGGTTCGGGCACAGATACGCAGTATTTT.

The CDR3 region is CASGPWGIDTQYF. CDR3 DNA: TGTGCCAGCGGCCCCTGGGGGATAGATACGCAGTATTTT. The chain combines TRBV12-3 or TRBV12-4 with TRBJ2-3, with D possibly being TRBD1 or TRBD2 (5 bases each). The CDR3 runs to 13 residues. Deletions cut 8 bases from V and 5 bases from J, with 14 bases between.

There are a few counts of this clonotype. The rearrangement links TRBV4-1 to TRBJ2-7, with a possible D match to TRBD2 (5 bases). Between the trimmed V and J ends, which lost 3 bases and 0 bases, there was a span of 12 bases. The germline CDR1 and CDR2 sequences are MGHRA and YSYEKL. CDR3 length equals 15 residues. CDR3 amino acids: CASSQDWLSSYEQYF. The CDR3, as DNA: TGCGCCAGCAGCCAGGACTGGCTGAGCTCCTACGAGCAGTACTTC.

The rearrangement joins TRBV4-1 to TRBJ2-7; 7 bases agree with TRBD1. The CDR3 length is 16 residues. CDR1 and CDR2 from the germline V gene are MGHRA and YSYEKL. V lost 6 bases, J lost 3 bases, and 14 bases stayed unmatched. The CDR3 DNA is TGCGCCAGCAGTCTTCGCCGGGACAGTTTGTTCTACGAGCAGTACTTC. Amino acids: CASSLRRDSLFYEQYF.

A few counts support this clonotype. The genes are TRBV7-9 and TRBJ1-4; D remains unclear. The V gene lost 1 base and the J gene lost 12 bases, with 9 bases spanning the gap. Germline V gene data show CDR1 as SEHNR and CDR2 as FQNEAQ (reference sequence). The CDR3 is made up of 12 amino acids. The CDR3 sequence: CASSLERSELFF. CDR3 bases: TGTGCCAGCAGCTTAGAACGGAGCGAACTGTTTTTT.

In its sample, this clonotype was seen a few times. This chain links TRBV19 with TRBJ1-6, with D uncertain. The germline V and J ends were trimmed by 7 bases and 10 bases, with 14 bases remaining between them. The CDR3 sequence is 13 residues long. Germline lookup yields CDR1 LNHDA and CDR2 SQIVND (reference sequence). CDR3 loop: CASNKLGNSPLHF. In nucleotides, the CDR3 is TGTGCCAGTAATAAGTTGGGGAACTCACCCCTCCACTTT.

The genes are TRBV4-3 and TRBJ2-6; D call uncertain. The germline V gene has CDR1 LGHNA and CDR2 YSLEER. The CDR3 has 21 residues. V lost 0 bases to trimming and J lost 0 bases, with 21 bases between them. The chain's CDR3 is CASSQDVKSWSFLSGANVLTF. CDR3 DNA sequence: TGCGCCAGCAGCCAAGATGTGAAGAGTTGGAGTTTTCTCTCTGGGGCCAACGTCCTGACTTTC.

The rearrangement joins TRBV12-3 or TRBV12-4 to TRBJ1-2; D gene uncertain. The CDR3 has 14 residues. V lost 0 bases and J 8 bases, leaving 13 bases between the germline ends. CDR3 sequence: CASSLADDGGGYTF. CDR3 nucleotides: TGTGCCAGCAGTTTAGCGGACGACGGTGGAGGCTACACCTTC.

J is TRBJ2-3 and V is TRBV7-6; possibly TRBD1 for D (6 bases). CDR1 SGHVS and CDR2 FNYEAQ come from the germline V gene. The V gene lost 5 bases and the J gene lost 6 bases, with 12 bases spanning the gap. There are 13 residues in the CDR3. The CDR3 DNA reads as TGTGCCAGCAGCACCTACAGGGTTGATACGCAGTATTTT. It encodes CASSTYRVDTQYF. Supplemented by reference TRBV7-6 and TRBJ2-3, the full variable domain reads GAGVSQSPRYKVTKRGQDVALRCDPISGHVSLYWYRQALGQGPEFLTYFNYEAQQDKSGLPNDRFSAERPEGSISTLTIQRTEQRDSAMYRCASSTYRVDTQYFGPGTRLTVL.

The chain recombines TRBV12-3 or TRBV12-4 with TRBJ1-1, with D possibly TRBD1 on 6 matching bases. This CDR3 contains 13 residues. V lost 4 bases to trimming and J lost 5 bases, with 11 bases between them. CDR3 amino acids: CASSSGEGTEAFF. CDR3 nucleotide sequence: TGTGCCAGCAGTTCAGGGGAGGGAACTGAAGCTTTCTTT.

The V gene is TRBV7-9, the J gene TRBJ2-7; 8 positions match TRBD1. V lost 5 bases to trimming and J lost 3 bases; unmatched junction nucleotides: 12. Germline-derived CDR1 and CDR2 are SEHNR and FQNEAQ (reference sequence). CDR3 length equals 16 residues. The CDR3 protein is CASSPVGQGRVYEQYV. The DNA of the CDR3 is TGTGCCAGCAGCCCCGTCGGACAGGGTAGAGTCTACGAGCAGTACGTC.

The V and J genes are TRBV6-2 or TRBV6-3 and TRBJ2-1; 7 nucleotides match TRBD2. There are 14 residues in the CDR3. Germline CDR1 MNHEY, CDR2 SVGEGT. Germline trimming cut 8 bases from V and 2 bases from J; bases unmatched to any gene: 6. This chain's CDR3 is CASGEGLPYNEQFF. Written as DNA, the CDR3 is TGTGCCAGCGGCGAGGGACTACCCTACAATGAGCAGTTCTTC.

The chain is built from TRBV7-8 and TRBJ2-3; D possibly uses TRBD1 or TRBD2 (6 bases each). The ends were cut back, 1 base at V and 3 bases at J, with 14 bases in the middle. Germline loops: CDR1 SGHVS, CDR2 FQNEAQ. This CDR3 is 16 amino acids long. This CDR3 reads CASSLVRQGRTDTQYF. CDR3 DNA sequence: TGTGCCAGCAGCTTAGTTCGGCAGGGGAGGACAGATACGCAGTATTTT.

This clonotype has more than one count but fewer than ten. The V call is TRBV7-2, the J call TRBJ1-1; 8 bases are a match to TRBD1. Unmatched junction bases numbered 6, after V lost 5 bases and J lost 1 base. This CDR3 region has 15 residues. CDR1 SGHTA and CDR2 FQGNSA come from the germline V gene. CDR3 in amino acids: CASSPQDRANTEAFF. Written as DNA, the CDR3 is TGTGCCAGCAGCCCGCAGGACAGGGCGAACACTGAAGCTTTCTTT.

This clonotype has ten or more counts. The V gene is TRBV16, the J gene TRBJ1-1; D gene ambiguous. Germline CDR1 and CDR2: KGHSY and FQNENV. This CDR3 has 13 residues. V lost 2 bases and J 11 bases, leaving 15 bases between the germline ends. This CDR3 is CASSQASGLGAFF. CDR3 coding DNA: TGTGCCAGCAGCCAAGCTTCGGGGTTAGGGGCTTTCTTT.

This chain uses TRBV9 with TRBJ2-2; perhaps TRBD2 as D (5 bases). CDR1 is SGDLS, CDR2 YYNGEE, per germline. Trimming pared 6 bases from V and 5 bases from J, leaving 11 bases between. This CDR3 has 13 residues. In DNA, the CDR3 is TGTGCCAGCACCACTAGTGGGACCGGGGAGCTGTTTTTT. Translated: CASTTSGTGELFF. Supplemented by reference TRBV9 and TRBJ2-2, the full variable domain reads DSGVTQTPKHLITATGQRVTLRCSPRSGDLSVYWYQQSLDQGLQFLIQYYNGEERAKGNILERFSAQQFPDLHSELNLSSLELGDSALYFCASTTSGTGELFFGEGSRLTVL.

Only a few counts were recorded for this clonotype. CDR3 sequence reads: CAISETLAGGYNEQFF. The CDR3 DNA reads TGTGCCATCAGTGAAACGCTAGCGGGGGGCTACAATGAGCAGTTCTTC. V and J are TRBV10-3 and TRBJ2-1, with 11 bases identical to TRBD2. V lost 3 bases to trimming and J lost 3 bases; unmatched junction nucleotides: 4. The germline V gene has CDR1 ENHRY and CDR2 SYGVKD. The CDR3 covers 16 residues.

This clonotype was recorded a few times. V usage is TRBV6-2 or TRBV6-3 and J usage is TRBJ2-1; perhaps TRBD2 as D (5 bases). In germline, CDR1 is MNHEY, CDR2 SVGEGT. V was trimmed by 2 bases and J by 4 bases, leaving 15 bases between them. The CDR3 has 16 residues. This CDR3 reads CASSYGSSQAYNEQFF. CDR3 DNA sequence: TGTGCCAGCAGTTACGGGTCTAGCCAGGCATACAATGAGCAGTTCTTC.